This T cell receptor (beta chain) was identified in a study of blood T cell repertoires in COVID-19. Method: immunoSEQ multiplex PCR; TCRdb's copy keeps in-frame clones and lacks some. The sample shows roughly 170,000 clones, 86% of them seen only once. The CDR3 sequence is 17 residues long. Germline CDR1 and CDR2: KGHSH and LQKENI. V trimming: 1 base; J trimming: 0 bases; junction bases outside the gene matches: 3. Sequenced sample: peripheral blood. The genes are TRBV18 and TRBJ2-2; 9 bases are a match to TRBD2. The source of this sequence is a man between 70 and 80 years old with active or convalescent COVID-19. CDR3 nucleotide sequence: TGTGCCAGCTCACCACAGAGACTAGCGGCGAACACCGGGGAGCTGTTTTTT. Translation gives CASSPQRLAANTGELFF.